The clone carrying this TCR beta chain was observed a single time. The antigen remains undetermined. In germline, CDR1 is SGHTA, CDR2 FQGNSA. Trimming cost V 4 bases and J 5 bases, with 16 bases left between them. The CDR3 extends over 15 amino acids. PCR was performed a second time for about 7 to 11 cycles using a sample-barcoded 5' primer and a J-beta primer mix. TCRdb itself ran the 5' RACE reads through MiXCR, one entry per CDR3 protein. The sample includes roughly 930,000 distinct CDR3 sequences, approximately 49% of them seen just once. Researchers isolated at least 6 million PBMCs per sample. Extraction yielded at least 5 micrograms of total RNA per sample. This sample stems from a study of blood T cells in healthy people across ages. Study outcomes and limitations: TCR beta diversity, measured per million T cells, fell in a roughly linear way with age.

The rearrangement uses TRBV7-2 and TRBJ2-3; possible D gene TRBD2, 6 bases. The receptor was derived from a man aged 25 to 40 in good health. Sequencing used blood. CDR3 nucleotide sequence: TGTGCCAGCAGCTCCTCTACCATTAGCGGAGATACGCAGTATTTT. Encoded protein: CASSSSTISGDTQYF.